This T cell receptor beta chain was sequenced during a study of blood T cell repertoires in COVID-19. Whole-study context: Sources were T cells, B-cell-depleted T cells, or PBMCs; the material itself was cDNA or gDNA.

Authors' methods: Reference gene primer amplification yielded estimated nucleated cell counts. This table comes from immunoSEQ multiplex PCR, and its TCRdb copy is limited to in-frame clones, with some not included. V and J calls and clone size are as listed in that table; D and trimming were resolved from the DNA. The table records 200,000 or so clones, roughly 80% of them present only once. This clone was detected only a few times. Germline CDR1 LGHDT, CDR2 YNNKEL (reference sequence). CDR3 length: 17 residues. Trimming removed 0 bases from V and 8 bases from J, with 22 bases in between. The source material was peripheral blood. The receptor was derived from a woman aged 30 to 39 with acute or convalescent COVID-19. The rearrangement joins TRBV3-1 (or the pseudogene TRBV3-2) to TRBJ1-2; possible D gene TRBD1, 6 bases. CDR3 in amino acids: CASSQDFRTADRSGYTF. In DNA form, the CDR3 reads TGTGCCAGCAGCCAAGATTTCAGGACAGCTGATCGTTCCGGCTACACCTTC.